The next 20 T cell receptor beta chains were all read from a single sample in a study of T-cell memory formation after mild COVID-19. TCRdb fed the 5' RACE reads into MiXCR, producing one record per CDR3 protein. The repertoire includes 400,000 or so distinct CDR3 sequences, around 21% of them detected once, and approximately 12% sits in the top ten. Material: PBMCs or a T cell subset sorted from them (not recorded which). The source is an adult woman who had mild COVID-19 (a few samples of this study predate the infection). Cell type and time point are not known.

The chain carries TRBV5-1 and TRBJ1-3, with TRBD1 matching 10 bases. The CDR3 is made up of 19 amino acids. Germline V gives CDR1 SGHRS, CDR2 YFSETQ. V trimming: 2 bases; J trimming: 4 bases; junction bases outside the gene matches: 15. The CDR3 loop reads CASSFDPGQGHLPGNTIYF. CDR3 DNA: TGCGCCAGCAGCTTCGATCCGGGACAGGGGCACCTTCCAGGAAACACCATATATTTT.

This clonotype has a handful of counts. The chain is built from TRBV5-1 and TRBJ1-3, with TRBD1 matching over 9 bases. The trim removed 4 bases at V and 2 bases at J, leaving 10 bases unmatched. Per the germline V gene, CDR1 is SGHRS and CDR2 is YFSETQ. The CDR3 consists of 17 residues. CDR3 region: CASSTGQGRAAGNTIYF. The CDR3 bases are TGCGCCAGCAGCACGGGACAGGGAAGAGCTGCTGGAAACACCATATATTTT.

This chain connects TRBV19 to TRBJ2-5; 7 bases agree with TRBD1. CDR1 LNHDA and CDR2 SQIVND come from the germline V gene (reference sequence). This CDR3 has 14 residues. V lost 7 bases, J lost 4 bases, and 9 bases stayed unmatched. The CDR3, as DNA: TGTGCCAGTACCGGGACAGCTACAGGAGAGACCCAGTACTTC. Its translation: CASTGTATGETQYF.

In the case of this clonotype: The junction departs from the called germline gene at one end, perhaps through a read error. The chain has TRBV4-3 and TRBJ2-1; 8 nucleotides match TRBD2. The CDR3 runs 15 residues. The germline CDR1 and CDR2 sequences are LGHNA and YSLEER. CDR3 protein: CASSQISGTYTEQFF. The CDR3 DNA sequence: TGCGCCAGCAGCCAAATTAGCGGGACCTACACTGAGCAGTTCTTC.

The chain is built from TRBV7-9 and TRBJ2-7; TRBD1 agrees at 7 bases. From germline, CDR1 is SEHNR and CDR2 FQNEAQ (reference sequence). The V segment lost 5 bases and the J segment 1 base; nucleotides outside the gene matches: 11. This CDR3 spans 16 amino acids. CDR3 sequence: CASSHTDREISYEQYF. In DNA form, the CDR3 reads TGTGCCAGCAGCCATACCGACAGGGAAATATCCTACGAGCAGTACTTC.

J is TRBJ2-2 and V is TRBV4-1, with D possibly TRBD2 on 5 matching bases. V lost 4 bases and J lost 6, with 9 bases in between. The CDR3 extends over 13 amino acids. Germline CDR1 is MGHRA and CDR2 is YSYEKL. CDR3 amino acids: CASSPRGSGELFF. As DNA, the CDR3 is TGCGCCAGCAGCCCGAGAGGGTCCGGGGAGCTGTTTTTT.

In this sample, this clonotype turned up a few times. The chain carries TRBV14 and TRBJ2-1; D possibly uses TRBD1 or TRBD2 (6 bases each). The germline V gene has CDR1 SGHDN and CDR2 FVKESK. V shed 0 bases and J shed 6 bases, with 18 bases lying between them. CDR3 length equals 17 residues. As DNA, the CDR3 is TGTGCCAGCAGCCAAGATAGGGCAGGGGACTTTCGCAATGAGCAGTTCTTC. It translates to CASSQDRAGDFRNEQFF.

This sequence joins TRBV5-6 and TRBJ1-1; unclear D gene. The germline gives CDR1 SGHDT, CDR2 YYEEEE. The CDR3 has 14 amino acids. V was shortened by 0 bases and J by 3 bases, with 9 bases between the two germline ends. The CDR3, as DNA: TGTGCCAGCAGCTTGGCTAGGACTGACACTGAAGCTTTCTTT. Translation: CASSLARTDTEAFF.

The V call is TRBV5-1, the J call TRBJ2-3, with 10 bases aligning to TRBD2. V lost 8 bases, J lost 5 bases, and 11 bases stayed unmatched. CDR1 and CDR2 from the germline V gene are SGHRS and YFSETQ. This CDR3 has 15 residues. CDR3 sequence reads: CASQGLARDGDTQYF. The CDR3 region has the DNA TGCGCCAGTCAGGGACTAGCGAGGGATGGAGATACGCAGTATTTT.

J is TRBJ2-1 and V is TRBV29-1, with TRBD1 as a possible D gene (6 bases). Trimming removed 5 bases at V and 5 bases at J, with 10 bases between. The length of the CDR3 is 12 residues. Germline CDR1 SQVTM, CDR2 ANQGSEA. CDR3 sequence reads: CSVWNRDNEQFF. Written as DNA, the CDR3 is TGCAGCGTTTGGAACAGGGACAATGAGCAGTTCTTC.

In this sample, this clonotype turned up a few times. In nucleotides, the CDR3 is TGCAGTGCTTCCGCCCCCAAGCGGGAGAGGCTACAAACCGGGGAGCTGTTTTTT. Protein sequence: CSASAPKRERLQTGELFF. The gene calls are TRBV20-1 and TRBJ2-2; 8 bases are shared with TRBD2. CDR3 length: 18 amino acids. The germline V gene has CDR1 DFQATT and CDR2 SNEGSKA (reference sequence). The J segment lost 5 bases and the V segment lost 5 bases, leaving 19 bases of the junction unmatched.

The DNA of the CDR3 is TGTGCCTGGAGTACAGGAGGGAACACCGGGGAGCTGTTTTTT. Translated: CAWSTGGNTGELFF. The V gene is TRBV30, the J gene TRBJ2-2; TRBD1 or TRBD2 may be the D gene (5 bases each). This CDR3 is built from 14 residues. From germline, CDR1 is GTSNPN and CDR2 SVGIG (reference sequence). Trimming took 2 bases from V and 1 from J, leaving 8 bases between them.

This clonotype was observed a handful of times. CDR3 bases: TGTGCCAGCAGTTTTGGGTCCTGGGGCGGAGACACCGGGGAGCTGTTTTTT. It encodes CASSFGSWGGDTGELFF. V gene TRBV12-3 or TRBV12-4 combines with J gene TRBJ2-2; a possible D gene is TRBD1 (5 bases). This CDR3 contains 17 residues. The germline V and J ends were trimmed by 3 bases and 3 bases, with 17 bases remaining between them.

The chain employs TRBV12-3 or TRBV12-4 and TRBJ1-5; unclear D gene. Between the trimmed V and J ends, which lost 1 base and 5 bases, there was a span of 6 bases. The length of the CDR3 is 13 residues. CDR3 DNA: TGTGCCAGCAGTTTAGGAGGATATCAGCCCCAGCATTTT. It yields the protein CASSLGGYQPQHF.

In this sample, this clonotype turned up many times. The chain is built from TRBV5-1 and TRBJ1-2; D remains unclear. Looked up from germline, CDR1 is SGHRS and CDR2 is YFSETQ. V was clipped by 4 bases and J by 5 bases, with 15 bases between them. The CDR3 sequence is 14 residues long. In DNA form, the CDR3 reads TGCGCCAGCAGCGCGGACGAGGCCCGATATGGCTACACCTTC. This codes for CASSADEARYGYTF. Full variable domain (rest looked up from reference TRBV5-1 and TRBJ1-2): KAGVTQTPRYLIKTRGQQVTLSCSPISGHRSVSWYQQTPGQGLQFLFEYFSETQRNKGNFPGRFSGRQFSNSRSEMNVSTLELGDSALYLCASSADEARYGYTFGSGTRLTVV.

This clonotype was counted a few times. The J gene is TRBJ2-3, the V gene TRBV7-6; weak D call: TRBD2 (5 bases). The CDR3 has 15 amino acids. V was pared by 1 base and J by 0 bases, with 8 bases between. Germline V gene data show CDR1 as SGHVS and CDR2 as FNYEAQ. This CDR3 reads CASSLEADSTDTQYF. The CDR3 DNA follows: TGTGCCAGCAGCTTAGAAGCGGACAGCACAGATACGCAGTATTTT.

DNA for the CDR3: TGCGCCAGCAGCCAAGGAGAGGTCTCCTACGAGCAGTACTTC. Its translation: CASSQGEVSYEQYF. The chain uses TRBV4-3 and TRBJ2-7; no firm D call. Germline V gene sequence: CDR1 LGHNA, CDR2 YSLEER. There are 14 residues in the CDR3. Trimming stripped 1 base from V and 0 bases from J, with 7 bases between.

This clonotype was observed a handful of times. The chain joins TRBV24-1 to TRBJ2-1, with 8 bases that match TRBD2. Germline trimming cut 7 bases from V and 7 bases from J; bases unmatched to any gene: 5. CDR1 is KGHDR and CDR2 is SFDVKD in the germline V gene. The CDR3 loop spans 13 amino acids. This CDR3 reads CATSPGTSNEQFF. The CDR3 DNA follows: TGTGCCACCAGCCCCGGGACTAGTAATGAGCAGTTCTTC.

The V gene is TRBV29-1, the J gene TRBJ1-4; D may be TRBD1 (6 bases). V dropped 7 bases and J dropped 8 bases, with 14 bases sitting between them. The germline CDR1 and CDR2 sequences are SQVTM and ANQGSEA. The CDR3 totals 12 residues. The CDR3 spells CSADPGGEKLFF. The CDR3, as DNA: TGCAGCGCGGACCCCGGGGGCGAAAAACTGTTTTTT.

This clonotype was recorded a few times. The CDR3 DNA reads TGTGCCACCAGGGACACCGGGGAGCTGTTTTTT. It is translated as CATRDTGELFF. V is TRBV24-1 and J is TRBJ2-2; the D is unclear. Germline CDR1 reads KGHDR; CDR2 reads SFDVKD. This CDR3 is 11 amino acids long. The V and J ends lost 7 bases and 3 bases respectively, with 2 bases between them.